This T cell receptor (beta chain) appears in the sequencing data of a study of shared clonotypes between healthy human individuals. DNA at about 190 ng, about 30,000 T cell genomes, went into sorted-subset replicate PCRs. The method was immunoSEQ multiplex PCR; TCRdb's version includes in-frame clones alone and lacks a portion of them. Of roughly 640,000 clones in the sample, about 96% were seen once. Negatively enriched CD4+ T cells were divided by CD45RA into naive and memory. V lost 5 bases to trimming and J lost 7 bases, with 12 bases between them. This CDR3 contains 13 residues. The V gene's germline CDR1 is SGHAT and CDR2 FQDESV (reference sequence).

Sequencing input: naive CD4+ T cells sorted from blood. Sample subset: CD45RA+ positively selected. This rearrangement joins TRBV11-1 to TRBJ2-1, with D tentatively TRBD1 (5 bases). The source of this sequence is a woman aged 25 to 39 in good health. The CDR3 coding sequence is TGTGCCAGCAGCCCACTTTCAGGGAATGAGCAGTTCTTC. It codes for CASSPLSGNEQFF.